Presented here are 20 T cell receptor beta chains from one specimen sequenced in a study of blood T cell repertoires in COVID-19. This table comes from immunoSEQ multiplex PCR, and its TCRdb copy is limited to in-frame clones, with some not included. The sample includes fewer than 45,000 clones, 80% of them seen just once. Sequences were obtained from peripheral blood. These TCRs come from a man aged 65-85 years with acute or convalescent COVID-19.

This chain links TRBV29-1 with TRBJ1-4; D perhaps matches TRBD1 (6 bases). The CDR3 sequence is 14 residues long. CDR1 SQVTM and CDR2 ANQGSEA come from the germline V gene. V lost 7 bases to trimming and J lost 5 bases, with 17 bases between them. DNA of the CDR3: TGCAGCGCTGTTCAGGACAGCACGAATGAAAAACTGTTTTTT. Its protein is CSAVQDSTNEKLFF.

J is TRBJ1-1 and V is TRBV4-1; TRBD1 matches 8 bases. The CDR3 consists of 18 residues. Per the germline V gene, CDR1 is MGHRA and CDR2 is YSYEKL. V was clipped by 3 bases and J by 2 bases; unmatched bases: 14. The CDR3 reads CASSQGAGTGTFNTEAFF. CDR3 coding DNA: TGCGCCAGCAGCCAGGGGGCGGGGACAGGAACCTTCAACACTGAAGCTTTCTTT.

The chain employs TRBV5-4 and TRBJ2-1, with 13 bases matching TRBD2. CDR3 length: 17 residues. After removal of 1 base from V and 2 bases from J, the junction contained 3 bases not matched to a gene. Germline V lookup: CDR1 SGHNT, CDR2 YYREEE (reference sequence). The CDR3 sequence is CASSLTSGGATYNEQFF. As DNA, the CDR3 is TGTGCCAGCAGCTTGACTAGCGGGGGGGCCACCTACAATGAGCAGTTCTTC.

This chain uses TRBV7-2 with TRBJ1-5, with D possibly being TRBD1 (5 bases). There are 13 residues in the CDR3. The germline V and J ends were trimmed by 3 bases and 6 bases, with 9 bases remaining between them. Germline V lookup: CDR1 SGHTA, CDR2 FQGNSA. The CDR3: CASSLEGPQPQHF. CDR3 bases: TGTGCCAGCAGCTTGGAGGGGCCTCAGCCCCAGCATTTT. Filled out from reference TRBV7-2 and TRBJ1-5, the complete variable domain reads GAGVSQSPSNKVTEKGKDVELRCDPISGHTALYWYRQSLGQGLEFLIYFQGNSAPDKSGLPSDRFSAERTGGSVSTLTIQRTQQEDSAVYLCASSLEGPQPQHFGDGTRLSIL.

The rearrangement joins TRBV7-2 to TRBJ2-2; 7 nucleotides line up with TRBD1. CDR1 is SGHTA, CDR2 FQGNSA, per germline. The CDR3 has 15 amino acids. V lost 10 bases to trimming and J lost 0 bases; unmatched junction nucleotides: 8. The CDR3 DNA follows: TGTGCCACCGACAGGGCTAGGGCGAACACCGGGGAGCTGTTTTTT. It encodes CATDRARANTGELFF.

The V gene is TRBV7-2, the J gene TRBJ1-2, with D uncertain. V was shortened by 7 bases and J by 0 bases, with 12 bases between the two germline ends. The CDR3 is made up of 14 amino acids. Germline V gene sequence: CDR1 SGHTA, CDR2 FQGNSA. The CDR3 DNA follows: TGTGCCAGCACTCGGACGGGAGCTAACTATGGCTACACCTTC. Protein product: CASTRTGANYGYTF.

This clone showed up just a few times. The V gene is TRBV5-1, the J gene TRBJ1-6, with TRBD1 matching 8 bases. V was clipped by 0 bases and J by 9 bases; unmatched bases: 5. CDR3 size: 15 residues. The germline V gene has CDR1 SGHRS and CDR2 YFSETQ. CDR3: CASSLDVTGVSPLHF. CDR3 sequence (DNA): TGCGCCAGCAGCTTGGACGTGACAGGGGTTTCACCCCTCCACTTT.

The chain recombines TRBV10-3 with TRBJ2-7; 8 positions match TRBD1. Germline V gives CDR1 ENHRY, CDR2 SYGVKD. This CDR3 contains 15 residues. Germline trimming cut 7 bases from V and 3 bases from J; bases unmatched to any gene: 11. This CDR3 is CAITGGQGQNYEQYF. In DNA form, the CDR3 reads TGTGCCATCACTGGCGGACAGGGACAAAACTACGAGCAGTACTTC.

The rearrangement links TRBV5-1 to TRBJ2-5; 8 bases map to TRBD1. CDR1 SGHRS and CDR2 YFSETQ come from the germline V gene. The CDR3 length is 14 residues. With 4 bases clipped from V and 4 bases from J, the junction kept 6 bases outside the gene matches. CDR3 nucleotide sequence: TGCGCCAGCAGCCAAACAGGGGGTACAGAGACCCAGTACTTC. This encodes CASSQTGGTETQYF.

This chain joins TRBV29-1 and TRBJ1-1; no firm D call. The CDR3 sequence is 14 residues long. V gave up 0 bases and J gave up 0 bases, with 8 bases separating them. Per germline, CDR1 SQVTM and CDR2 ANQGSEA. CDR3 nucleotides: TGCAGCGTTGAAGAAGGCGGTGTGAACACTGAAGCTTTCTTT. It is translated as CSVEEGGVNTEAFF.

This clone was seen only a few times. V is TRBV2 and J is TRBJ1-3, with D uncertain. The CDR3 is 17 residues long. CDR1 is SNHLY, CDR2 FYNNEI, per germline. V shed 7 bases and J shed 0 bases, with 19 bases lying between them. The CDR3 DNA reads TGTGCCAGCATTTCAAGGGAGGTGGGTCTCTCTGGAAACACCATATATTTT. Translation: CASISREVGLSGNTIYF.

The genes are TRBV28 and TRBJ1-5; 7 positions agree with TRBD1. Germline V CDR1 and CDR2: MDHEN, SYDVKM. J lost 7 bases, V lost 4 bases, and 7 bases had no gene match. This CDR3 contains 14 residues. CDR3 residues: CASSSGGTGQPQHF. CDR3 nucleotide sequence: TGTGCCAGCAGTTCAGGGGGGACGGGACAGCCCCAGCATTTT.

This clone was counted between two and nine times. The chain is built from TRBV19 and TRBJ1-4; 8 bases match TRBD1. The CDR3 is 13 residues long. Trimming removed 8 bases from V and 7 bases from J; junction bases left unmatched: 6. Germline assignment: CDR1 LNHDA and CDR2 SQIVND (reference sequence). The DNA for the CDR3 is TGTGCCAGTTCCGACAGGGGACGTGAAAAACTGTTTTTT. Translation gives CASSDRGREKLFF.

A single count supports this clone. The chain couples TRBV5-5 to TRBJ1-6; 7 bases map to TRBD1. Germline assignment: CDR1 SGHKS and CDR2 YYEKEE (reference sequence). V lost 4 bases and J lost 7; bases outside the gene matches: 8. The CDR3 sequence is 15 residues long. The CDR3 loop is CASSGVGQVNSPLHF. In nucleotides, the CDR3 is TGTGCCAGCAGCGGGGTTGGACAGGTCAATTCACCCCTCCACTTT.

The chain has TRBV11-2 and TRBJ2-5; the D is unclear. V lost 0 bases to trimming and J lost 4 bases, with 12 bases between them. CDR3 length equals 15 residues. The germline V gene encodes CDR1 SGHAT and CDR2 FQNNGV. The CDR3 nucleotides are TGTGCCAGCAGCTTAGATCGGGTGGATGGAGAGACCCAGTACTTC. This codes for CASSLDRVDGETQYF.

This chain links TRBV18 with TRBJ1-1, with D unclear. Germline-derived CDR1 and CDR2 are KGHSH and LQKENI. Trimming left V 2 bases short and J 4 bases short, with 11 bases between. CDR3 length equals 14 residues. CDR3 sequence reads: CASSPDGGGTEAFF. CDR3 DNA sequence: TGTGCCAGCTCACCAGATGGAGGAGGCACTGAAGCTTTCTTT.

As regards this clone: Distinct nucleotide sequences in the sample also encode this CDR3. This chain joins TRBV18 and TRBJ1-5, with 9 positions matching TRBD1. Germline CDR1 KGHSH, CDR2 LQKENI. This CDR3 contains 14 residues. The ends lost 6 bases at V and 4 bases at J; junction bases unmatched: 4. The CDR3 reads CASSPGTGNQPQHF. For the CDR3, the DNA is TGTGCCAGCTCCCCCGGGACAGGGAATCAGCCCCAGCATTTT.

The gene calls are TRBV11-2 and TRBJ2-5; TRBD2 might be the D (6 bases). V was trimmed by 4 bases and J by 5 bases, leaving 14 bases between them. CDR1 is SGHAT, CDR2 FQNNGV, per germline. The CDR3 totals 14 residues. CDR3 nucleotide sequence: TGTGCCAGCAGCTCCCAACTAGCAGGGGAGACCCAGTACTTC. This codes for CASSSQLAGETQYF.

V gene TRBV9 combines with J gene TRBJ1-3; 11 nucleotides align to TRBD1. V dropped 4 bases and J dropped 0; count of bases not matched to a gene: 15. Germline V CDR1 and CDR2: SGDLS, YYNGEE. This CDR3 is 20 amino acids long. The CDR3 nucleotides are TGTGCCAGCAGCTCCCAAGCCGGGACAGGGGGAATAGGCTCTGGAAACACCATATATTTT. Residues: CASSSQAGTGGIGSGNTIYF. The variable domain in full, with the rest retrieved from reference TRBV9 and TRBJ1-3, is DSGVTQTPKHLITATGQRVTLRCSPRSGDLSVYWYQQSLDQGLQFLIQYYNGEERAKGNILERFSAQQFPDLHSELNLSSLELGDSALYFCASSSQAGTGGIGSGNTIYFGEGSWLTVV.

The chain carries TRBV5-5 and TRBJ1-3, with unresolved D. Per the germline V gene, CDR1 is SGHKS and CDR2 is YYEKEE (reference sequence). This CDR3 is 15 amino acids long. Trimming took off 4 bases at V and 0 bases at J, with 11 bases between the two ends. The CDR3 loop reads CASSLQPFSGNTIYF. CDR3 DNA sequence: TGTGCCAGCAGCCTACAGCCTTTCTCTGGAAACACCATATATTTT.